The 17 T cell receptor beta chains below were found in one sample sequenced in a study of blood T cells in healthy people across ages (dated by TCRdb to the mid-2010s). The library was obtained by 5' RACE. Sequencing relied on an Illumina HiSeq 2500. A second about 6 to 11 cycle PCR used a sample-barcoded 5' primer and a J-beta primer mix. The public sequencing data were trimmed at Q25 with fastp and processed into clonotypes with MiXCR by TCRdb, which kept only in-frame beta chains. Records with the same CDR3 protein are collapsed into one entry carrying the most frequent genes and DNA. The sample table contains 600,000 to 1,000,000 distinct CDR3 sequences; only one count was recorded for 20% to 25% of them. Clones ranked in the top ten supply 3% to 4.5% of the sample. The data also belong to a second study, concerning T cells of mothers and their children.

Sequencing was carried out using blood. These receptors came from a boy younger than 18 in good health.

The chain joins TRBV20-1 to TRBJ2-7; TRBD2 matches 8 bases. V shed 3 bases, J shed 2 bases, and the junction held 9 bases outside the gene matches. CDR3 length: 15 amino acids. In germline, CDR1 is DFQATT, CDR2 SNEGSKA (reference sequence). CDR3 protein: CSARGPSGRTYEQYF. CDR3 DNA sequence: TGCAGTGCTAGGGGCCCTAGCGGGCGAACCTACGAGCAGTACTTC.

This rearrangement joins TRBV2 to TRBJ2-7, with D possibly being TRBD1 or TRBD2 (6 bases each). The V gene's germline CDR1 is SNHLY and CDR2 FYNNEI. The CDR3 runs 14 residues. V was shortened by 2 bases and J by 4 bases, with 12 bases between the two germline ends. The DNA of the CDR3 is TGTGCCAGCAGTGAAAAGGGGGGCGGGTACGAGCAGTACTTC. Translated, it gives CASSEKGGGYEQYF.

In this sample, this clonotype turned up once. J is TRBJ1-2 and V is TRBV5-1; D is unresolved. This CDR3 has 14 amino acids. V lost 5 bases, J lost 5 bases, and 16 bases lay in between. Per germline, CDR1 SGHRS and CDR2 YFSETQ. The CDR3 DNA is TGCGCCAGCAGGGCGGATGCGGTTGGGTATGGCTACACCTTC. This sequence encodes CASRADAVGYGYTF.

This clonotype appeared a single time. The chain joins TRBV28 to TRBJ2-5; 8 nucleotides line up with TRBD1. The V gene end was trimmed by 5 bases and the J gene end by 11 bases; junction bases not matched to a gene: 16. This CDR3 has 15 amino acids. Germline CDR1 reads MDHEN; CDR2 reads SYDVKM. In DNA form, the CDR3 reads TGTGCCAGCAGTGAAGAGGTGGCAGGGGGCAGGGAGCAGTACTTC. Protein product: CASSEEVAGGREQYF.

The chain's CDR3 is CASSQESGPGEQYF. The DNA for the CDR3 is TGTGCCAGCAGCCAAGAAAGCGGGCCGGGAGAGCAGTACTTC. The rearrangement uses TRBV4-2 and TRBJ2-5; maybe TRBD2 (6 bases). The germline V gene encodes CDR1 LGHNA and CDR2 YNFKEQ. This CDR3 spans 14 amino acids. V gave up 0 bases and J gave up 11 bases, with 16 bases separating them.

This clonotype was seen a handful of times. One end of the junction does not line up with germline, which may come from a read error. V and J are TRBV28 and TRBJ2-5; the D call may be TRBD1 or TRBD2 (5 bases each). The J call may be mistaken, given a closer DNA end match to TRBJ2-7. The CDR3 spans 13 residues. Germline-derived CDR1 and CDR2 are MDHEN and SYDVKM. The CDR3 nucleotides read TGTGCCAGCAGTCGGGACGCCTCCTTCGAGCAGTACTTC. Amino acid sequence: CASSRDASFEQYF.

A few counts support this clonotype. One junction end disagrees with the germline gene, perhaps due to a read error. The chain couples TRBV27 to TRBJ2-7, with D unclear. Germline lookup yields CDR1 MNHEY and CDR2 SMNVEV (reference sequence). This CDR3 comprises 14 residues. As DNA, the CDR3 is TGTGCCAGCAGTTTTCTGGGATACTCCTACGAGCAGCACTTC. Translation: CASSFLGYSYEQHF.

This clonotype was observed once. The chain uses TRBV5-1 and TRBJ2-3; D call uncertain. Germline V CDR1 and CDR2: SGHRS, YFSETQ. The CDR3 consists of 15 residues. Deletions cut 2 bases from V and 1 base from J, with 11 bases between. The CDR3 is CASSFETPGTDTQYF. The CDR3 nucleotides are TGCGCCAGCAGCTTCGAAACACCAGGCACAGATACGCAGTATTTT.

This clonotype occurred a few times. J is TRBJ2-1 and V is TRBV12-3 or TRBV12-4, with 7 bases that match TRBD1. V lost 5 bases, J lost 2 bases, and 9 bases stayed unmatched. This CDR3 is built from 16 residues. In DNA, the CDR3 is TGTGCCAGCAGTCCCCGGGACAGACTAACCTACAATGAGCAGTTCTTC. Amino acid sequence: CASSPRDRLTYNEQFF.

The DNA for the CDR3 is TGTGCCAGCAGCTTAACGCCTAGCGGGACGGACGGTGAGCAGTTCTTC. Translated: CASSLTPSGTDGEQFF. This chain uses TRBV7-3 with TRBJ2-1, with 9 bases identical to TRBD2. Trimming at V came to 0 bases and at J to 9 bases, leaving 9 bases not matched to a gene. Germline values: CDR1 SGHTA, CDR2 FQGTGA. The CDR3 contains 16 residues.

This clonotype appeared a few times. J is TRBJ2-1 and V is TRBV3-1; 13 bases line up with TRBD2. V trimming: 5 bases; J trimming: 9 bases; junction bases outside the gene matches: 7. There are 15 residues in the CDR3. CDR1 is LGHDT and CDR2 is YNNKEL in the germline V gene (reference sequence). In DNA form, the CDR3 reads TGTGCCAGCAGCACCACTAGCGGGAGGGACGCTGAGCAGTTCTTC. Protein: CASSTTSGRDAEQFF.

This clonotype was detected only a few times. The chain carries TRBV27 and TRBJ1-6; no reliable D call. The germline V and J ends were trimmed by 4 bases and 7 bases, with 14 bases remaining between them. The CDR3 totals 15 residues. Germline values: CDR1 MNHEY, CDR2 SMNVEV (reference sequence). CDR3 bases: TGTGCCAGCAGTTCGCTTCAAATACGAAATTCACCCCTCCACTTT. It encodes CASSSLQIRNSPLHF.

J is TRBJ2-6 and V is TRBV6-1, with D tentatively TRBD2 (6 bases). This CDR3 is 16 amino acids long. Trimming took 3 bases from V and 0 from J, leaving 9 bases between them. Germline CDR1 is MNHNS and CDR2 is SASEGT. This chain's CDR3 is CASSDQTSSGANVLTF. In DNA, the CDR3 is TGTGCCAGCAGTGACCAGACTAGCTCTGGGGCCAACGTCCTGACTTTC.

The chain carries TRBV29-1 and TRBJ1-2; maybe TRBD1 (5 bases). This CDR3 is 13 amino acids long. Germline lookup yields CDR1 SQVTM and CDR2 ANQGSEA. V was clipped by 3 bases and J by 3 bases, with 11 bases between them. CDR3 residues: CSVDEGKDYGYTF. The CDR3 region has the DNA TGCAGCGTTGATGAGGGGAAGGACTATGGCTACACCTTC.

This chain uses TRBV27 with TRBJ2-5; 7 nucleotides agree with TRBD2. The CDR3 is 12 amino acids. The germline CDR1 and CDR2 sequences are MNHEY and SMNVEV (reference sequence). The V segment lost 4 bases and the J segment 7 bases; nucleotides outside the gene matches: 3. The CDR3 region is CASSSWGGTQYF. The CDR3 bases are TGTGCCAGCAGTTCCTGGGGGGGGACCCAGTACTTC.

In this sample, this clonotype turned up a few times. V and J are TRBV6-5 and TRBJ2-5; D unresolved. The CDR3 runs to 13 residues. Trimming removed 2 bases at V and 5 bases at J, with 9 bases between. Germline V CDR1 and CDR2: MNHEY, SVGAGI. The CDR3 reads CASSYLGGETQYF. The CDR3 DNA is TGTGCCAGCAGTTACCTAGGCGGCGAGACCCAGTACTTC.

At least ten counts were recorded for this clonotype. This chain's CDR3 is CASSEGNTEAFF. In nucleotides, the CDR3 is TGCGCCAGCAGCGAGGGGAACACTGAAGCTTTCTTT. This chain connects TRBV5-1 to TRBJ1-1; D is unclear. Germline V CDR1 and CDR2: SGHRS, YFSETQ. V lost 4 bases to trimming and J lost 1 base, with 5 bases between them. This CDR3 is built from 12 residues.